This entry describes one TCR beta chain. Germline loops: CDR1 SGHRS, CDR2 YFSETQ. The junction had 1 base not matched to a gene; V was cut back by 0 bases and J by 4 bases. This CDR3 is 15 amino acids long. The record originates from a study of cytomegalovirus exposure and HLA in healthy donors. PCR amplification relied on 60 Vbeta primers (plus 13 Jbeta primers). Generated by immunoSEQ multiplex PCR, the TCRdb table keeps only in-frame clones and is missing some. Of 150,000 or so clones in the sample, roughly 80% are singletons; the top ten hold about 9.7%. This receptor was taken from a man between 18 and 29 years old in good health and CMV-seropositive. The V gene is TRBV5-1, the J gene TRBJ2-1, with 10 bases that match TRBD1. Material for sequencing was PBMCs. The CDR3 DNA is TGCGCCAGCAGCTTGGGGACAGGGGGTTACAATGAGCAGTTCTTC. It encodes CASSLGTGGYNEQFF.